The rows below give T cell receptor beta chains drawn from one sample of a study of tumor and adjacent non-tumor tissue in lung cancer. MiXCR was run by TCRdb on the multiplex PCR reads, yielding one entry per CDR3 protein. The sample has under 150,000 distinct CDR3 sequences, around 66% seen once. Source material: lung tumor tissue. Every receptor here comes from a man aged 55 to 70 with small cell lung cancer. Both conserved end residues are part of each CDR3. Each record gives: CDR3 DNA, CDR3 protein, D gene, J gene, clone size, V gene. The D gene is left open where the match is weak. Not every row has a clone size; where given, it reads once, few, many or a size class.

DNA: TGCAGTGCAACCCAGGTGACAGGGTCAAGCACAGATACGCACTATTTT; CDR3: CSATQVTGSSTDTHYF; D: TRBD1; J: TRBJ2-3; size: .; V: TRBV20-1
DNA: TGTGCCAGCAGCCTGGGACTAGCGGTCGGGGAGCTGTTTTTT; CDR3: CASSLGLAVGELFF; D: TRBD2; J: TRBJ2-2; size: .; V: TRBV7-8
DNA: TGCGCCAGCAGCCAAGATCGGGGGGCCAACAATGAGCAGTTCTTC; CDR3: CASSQDRGANNEQFF; D: .; J: TRBJ2-1; size: few; V: TRBV4-1
DNA: TGTGCCAGCACCCCCTCAGGGGTTAAGAGTAAGCAGTTCTTC; CDR3: CASTPSGVKSKQFF; D: .; J: TRBJ2-1; size: few; V: TRBV6-2/TRBV6-3
DNA: TGCGCCAGCAGCGGAAGTCGGGACGCTCAACCGGACTTC; CDR3: CASSGSRDAQPDF; D: .; J: TRBJ2-5; size: .; V: TRBV5-1
DNA: TGTGTCAGCAGCGATGCCCCATATAATTCAGCCCTCCACTTT; CDR3: CVSSDAPYNSALHF; D: .; J: TRBJ1-6; size: .; V: TRBV11-2
DNA: TGTGCCAGCAGCCTAGCGGGGGTGGCAGATACGCAGTATTTT; CDR3: CASSLAGVADTQYF; D: TRBD2; J: TRBJ2-3; size: .; V: TRBV6-1
DNA: TGTGCCAGCAGACCACGCATAGGGATCGCTGAGCAGTTCTTC; CDR3: CASRPRIGIAEQFF; D: .; J: TRBJ2-1; size: .; V: TRBV11-2
DNA: TGTGCCAGCAGTCCCGGTCCTCGGACGGAAAACACTCAGTACTTC; CDR3: CASSPGPRTENTQYF; D: .; J: TRBJ2-4; size: .; V: TRBV11-3
DNA: TGTGCCAGCAGTTTGTCCTCCGGGGGATCCTACGAGCAGTACTTC; CDR3: CASSLSSGGSYEQYF; D: .; J: TRBJ2-7; size: .; V: TRBV28
DNA: TGTGCCAGCAGTTCTAGCAGGACCTCTGGGGCCAACGTCCTGACTTTC; CDR3: CASSSSRTSGANVLTF; D: .; J: TRBJ2-6; size: few; V: TRBV6-5
DNA: TGTGCCAGCACCCGGGGCCCTGCAAGAATTTGGGAGCAGTTCTTC; CDR3: CASTRGPARIWEQFF; D: .; J: TRBJ2-1; size: few; V: TRBV6-2/TRBV6-3
DNA: TGCAGCGTTGAAGACAGCCTGAACACTGAAGCTTTCTTT; CDR3: CSVEDSLNTEAFF; D: .; J: TRBJ1-1; size: few; V: TRBV29-1
DNA: TGTGCCAACAGCTTGGCCGGGACAGGGCCCTTCGAGCAGTACTTC; CDR3: CANSLAGTGPFEQYF; D: TRBD1; J: TRBJ2-7; size: .; V: TRBV11-3
DNA: TGTGTCAGCAGCTATCAAGAGACCCAGTACTTC; CDR3: CVSSYQETQYF; D: .; J: TRBJ2-5; size: .; V: TRBV5-4
DNA: TGTGTCCGCAGCTCTACCGGGATCATATACGAGCAGTACTTC; CDR3: CVRSSTGIIYEQYF; D: .; J: TRBJ2-7; size: .; V: TRBV11-2
DNA: TGTGCCAGCAGTGCCTCAGGGAGCTCCTATAATTCACCCCTCCACTTT; CDR3: CASSASGSSYNSPLHF; D: .; J: TRBJ1-6; size: .; V: TRBV28
DNA: TGCAGTGTTCCGACTTGCGGGACATACAATGAGCAGCTCTTC; CDR3: CSVPTCGTYNEQLF; D: .; J: TRBJ2-1; size: .; V: TRBV20-1
DNA: TGCAGTGCTAGCGAGGGAGGTCAAGAGACCCAGTACTTC; CDR3: CSASEGGQETQYF; D: .; J: TRBJ2-5; size: .; V: TRBV20-1
DNA: TGCAGTGCTTTTCCCGGACTAGCGGGAAATGAGCAGTTCTTC; CDR3: CSAFPGLAGNEQFF; D: TRBD2; J: TRBJ2-1; size: few; V: TRBV20-1
DNA: TGTGCCATCAGCCCGGGACTAGCGGGAGCAGATACGCAATATTTT; CDR3: CAISPGLAGADTQYF; D: TRBD2; J: TRBJ2-3; size: .; V: TRBV5-4
DNA: TGTGCCAGCAGTTTTTTGGACTGGAAGACCCAGTACTTC; CDR3: CASSFLDWKTQYF; D: .; J: TRBJ2-5; size: many; V: TRBV12-3/TRBV12-4
DNA: TGCTGTGTTAGGGCGGGAGGAGCGCGAGAGACCCAGTACTTC; CDR3: CCVRAGGARETQYF; D: TRBD2; J: TRBJ2-5; size: .; V: TRBV20-1
DNA: TGTGCCAGCAGTTACGATGGGGCCAGGGCTGGAAGCACCATATATTTT; CDR3: CASSYDGARAGSTIYF; D: .; J: TRBJ1-3; size: .; V: TRBV6-6
DNA: TGTGCCAAGCAGGGAGACTACAATGAGCAGTTCTTC; CDR3: CAKQGDYNEQFF; D: .; J: TRBJ2-1; size: .; V: TRBV28
DNA: TGTGCCAGCAGCCGAAAGGGGAAAAGTGGCAATCAGCTCCAGCATTTT; CDR3: CASSRKGKSGNQLQHF; D: .; J: TRBJ1-5; size: once; V: TRBV6-1
DNA: TGCGCAAGCAGTTCCGGTCGTGTAGTAGGGGAGACCCAGTACTTC; CDR3: CASSSGRVVGETQYF; D: .; J: TRBJ2-5; size: .; V: TRBV12-3/TRBV12-4
DNA: TGTGCCAGCATATCTAGTGGGGGGGCTTTCTTT; CDR3: CASISSGGAFF; D: .; J: TRBJ1-1; size: many; V: TRBV28
DNA: TGTGCCAGCAGTCCCTCGGGGGCCCCTCATGAGCAGTTCTTC; CDR3: CASSPSGAPHEQFF; D: .; J: TRBJ2-1; size: few; V: TRBV6-6
DNA: TGCAGTGCTTGTGACCCCATTCGAGATACGCAGTATTTT; CDR3: CSACDPIRDTQYF; D: .; J: TRBJ2-3; size: once; V: TRBV20-1
DNA: TGCGCCAGCAGCTTGGAGGGGAGTCGCGGGGACACTGAAGCTTTCTTT; CDR3: CASSLEGSRGDTEAFF; D: .; J: TRBJ1-1; size: .; V: TRBV5-1
DNA: TGTGCCAGCAGTGAACCGTGGGGGGGTGGGGGCGCGAGCAATCAGCCCCAGCATTTT; CDR3: CASSEPWGGGGASNQPQHF; D: .; J: TRBJ1-5; size: many; V: TRBV6-1
DNA: TGTGCCAGCAGCTTAGGATTAGCGGTAGTTAATGAGCAGTTCTTC; CDR3: CASSLGLAVVNEQFF; D: .; J: TRBJ2-1; size: .; V: TRBV11-3
DNA: TGTGCCAGCTTCCGCGGGAAGAACACCGGGGAGCTGTTTTTT; CDR3: CASFRGKNTGELFF; D: .; J: TRBJ2-2; size: .; V: TRBV28
DNA: TGTGCTAGCAGCGTAACCAGGATCCAAGAATACTTC; CDR3: CASSVTRIQEYF; D: .; J: TRBJ2-5; size: .; V: TRBV11-2
DNA: TGTGCCAGCAGTTTGGCTTTTGCGGGCCACTACAATGAGCAGTTCTTC; CDR3: CASSLAFAGHYNEQFF; D: .; J: TRBJ2-1; size: .; V: TRBV28
DNA: TGTAGTGCTAGGAAGGGGACCACAGCCTCTGGAAACACCATATATTTT; CDR3: CSARKGTTASGNTIYF; D: .; J: TRBJ1-3; size: .; V: TRBV20-1
DNA: TGCAGCGTAAGGATTGGGGATGGGTATAATTCACCCCTCCACTTT; CDR3: CSVRIGDGYNSPLHF; D: .; J: TRBJ1-6; size: .; V: TRBV29-1
DNA: TGCGGTGCTAGAGGGACTAGCGGGAGGGTCGGTAATGAGCAGTTCTTC; CDR3: CGARGTSGRVGNEQFF; D: TRBD2; J: TRBJ2-1; size: .; V: TRBV20-1
DNA: TGTGCCAGCAGCCAAGGACTACCGGGAAGGAATGAGCAGTTTTTC; CDR3: CASSQGLPGRNEQFF; D: .; J: TRBJ2-1; size: .; V: TRBV4-2
DNA: TGCAGTGCTAGAGGGGACACCTATGGCTACACCTTC; CDR3: CSARGDTYGYTF; D: .; J: TRBJ1-2; size: many; V: TRBV20-1
DNA: TGTGCCAGCACCCACACGGGAGGAGGGCCAGATACGGAGTATTTT; CDR3: CASTHTGGGPDTEYF; D: TRBD2; J: TRBJ2-3; size: .; V: TRBV4-2
DNA: TGTGCCAGCAGTTTTTCGGGGGCCGGCCGTATGGACACTGGAGCTTTCTTT; CDR3: CASSFSGAGRMDTGAFF; D: .; J: TRBJ1-1; size: .; V: TRBV12-3/TRBV12-4
DNA: TGCTCCAGCAGCCAAGATAGAGGGGACTATGGCTACACCTTC; CDR3: CSSSQDRGDYGYTF; D: .; J: TRBJ1-2; size: once; V: TRBV4-1
DNA: TGTGCCAGCTTACCCGGACTAGCGGGAGTAGATACGCAGTATTTT; CDR3: CASLPGLAGVDTQYF; D: TRBD2; J: TRBJ2-3; size: .; V: TRBV18
DNA: TGCGCCAGCAGCTGGACGTCCGCACTCAACTATGGCTACACCTTC; CDR3: CASSWTSALNYGYTF; D: .; J: TRBJ1-2; size: .; V: TRBV5-1
DNA: TGCAGTGCTAGAGAAACAAAAGTGAGAAACACCATATATTTT; CDR3: CSARETKVRNTIYF; D: .; J: TRBJ1-3; size: .; V: TRBV20-1
DNA: TGTGGCATCACCGATGGGGCCAACGTCCTGACTTTC; CDR3: CGITDGANVLTF; D: .; J: TRBJ2-6; size: once; V: TRBV10-3
DNA: TGTGCCAGCAGACGGAGCGGCCAAGAGACCCAGTACTTC; CDR3: CASRRSGQETQYF; D: .; J: TRBJ2-5; size: few; V: TRBV6-5
DNA: TGCGCCAGCAGCCAAGTCCCGAACACTGAAGCTTTCTTT; CDR3: CASSQVPNTEAFF; D: .; J: TRBJ1-1; size: few; V: TRBV4-1
DNA: TGTGCCAGCAGCACCCGAGGCGGGGCCCAGGGAGGCACTGAAGCTTTCTTT; CDR3: CASSTRGGAQGGTEAFF; D: .; J: TRBJ1-1; size: .; V: TRBV9
DNA: TGTGCCAGCAGTGGTAAGAGCATGAAAAACACAGATACGCAGTATTTT; CDR3: CASSGKSMKNTDTQYF; D: .; J: TRBJ2-3; size: .; V: TRBV6-5
DNA: TGCAATACTCGTTCGGAAGGGACAGGGCTAGGAGGGTACACCTTC; CDR3: CNTRSEGTGLGGYTF; D: TRBD1; J: TRBJ1-2; size: .; V: TRBV20-1
DNA: TGTGCCAATAGTGGCGGGACAGGGGAGCAGCCCCAGCATTTT; CDR3: CANSGGTGEQPQHF; D: TRBD1; J: TRBJ1-5; size: .; V: TRBV6-1
DNA: TGTGCCAGCAGCTTAGTGGGGGCCTATATATCGGGTCAGCCCCAGCATTTT; CDR3: CASSLVGAYISGQPQHF; D: .; J: TRBJ1-5; size: .; V: TRBV7-8
DNA: TGTGCCACCCGTAGTAGGACCTTTAATGAAAAACTGTTTTTT; CDR3: CATRSRTFNEKLFF; D: .; J: TRBJ1-4; size: few; V: TRBV6-5
DNA: TGTGCCAGCAGCCAAGAACGTGTGCCGAGACCTCGCACAGATACGCAGTATTTT; CDR3: CASSQERVPRPRTDTQYF; D: .; J: TRBJ2-3; size: .; V: TRBV14
DNA: TGTGCTAGCAACTTAGAGTACTATGGCTACACCTTC; CDR3: CASNLEYYGYTF; D: .; J: TRBJ1-2; size: .; V: TRBV13
DNA: TGCGCCAGCAAAGGGACAGACTCCACAGATACGCAGTATTTT; CDR3: CASKGTDSTDTQYF; D: TRBD1; J: TRBJ2-3; size: .; V: TRBV5-1
DNA: TGTGCCAGCAGCTTGGGACCGTCGAACACTGAAGCTTTCTTT; CDR3: CASSLGPSNTEAFF; D: .; J: TRBJ1-1; size: once; V: TRBV5-6